Listed below are T cell receptor beta chains from one sample, sequenced in a study of control samples from healthy donors and cancer patients. Assay used: immunoSEQ multiplex PCR; TCRdb lists only in-frame clones, some missing. The table shows 150,000 to 200,000 clones, with about 93% occurring only once. Input material: blood. These receptors came from a man between 18 and 35 years old in good health. CDR3s include the opening cysteine and the closing phenylalanine or tryptophan. A D gene is named only where the DNA matches it firmly. Clone size is shown for a subset of rows, as once, few, many or a class of expanded clone.

TRBV15	-	-	TRBJ2-7	TGTGCCACCAGCAGAGATCGGGGCTACGAGCAGTACTTC	CATSRDRGYEQYF
TRBV30	-	-	TRBJ1-2	TGTGCCTGGAGCAAACCCGACGGGAACTATGGCTACACCTTC	CAWSKPDGNYGYTF
TRBV7-6	-	TRBD2	TRBJ2-7	TGTGCCAGCAGCCCCAGAGGACTAGCGGGAGGTTTCGAGCAGTACTTC	CASSPRGLAGGFEQYF
TRBV25-1	few	-	TRBJ2-4	TGTGCCAGCAGAGGGACGGGAAACATTCAGTACTTC	CASRGTGNIQYF
TRBV6-5	-	-	TRBJ2-7	TGTGCCAGCAGTTACAGGGTCGGGCGCGAGCAGTACTTC	CASSYRVGREQYF
TRBV5-1	once	-	TRBJ2-7	TGCGCCAGCAGGTTAACGGTCGGCGAGCAGTACTTC	CASRLTVGEQYF
TRBV2	once	TRBD2	TRBJ2-2	TGTGCCAGCAAAAATCGGACGGGGGGCGGGGAGCTGTTTTTT	CASKNRTGGGELFF
TRBV5-1	-	-	TRBJ1-1	TGCGCCAGCAGCTTGGAGTCCAGGGTGATTGAAGCTTTCTTT	CASSLESRVIEAFF
TRBV18	-	-	TRBJ1-1	TGTGCCAGCTCAACAGGGACCAACACTGAAGCTTTCTTT	CASSTGTNTEAFF
TRBV5-4	-	-	TRBJ1-2	TGTGCCAGCAGCTTGGCCCCCCAGAGTTACTATGGCTACACCTTC	CASSLAPQSYYGYTF
TRBV4-1	few	-	TRBJ1-6	TGCGCCAGCAGCCAAGAGGGAGGTAATTCACCCCTCCACTTT	CASSQEGGNSPLHF
TRBV2	-	-	TRBJ1-2	TGTGCCAGCAGCCCCTTAACAGACAACTATGGCTACACCTTC	CASSPLTDNYGYTF
TRBV27	-	TRBD2	TRBJ2-5	TGTGCCAGCAGTTTTCTGTCTAGCGGGGGGGCTAAGAAAGAGACCCAGTACTTC	CASSFLSSGGAKKETQYF
TRBV2	-	-	TRBJ2-5	TGTGCCGGGGGGTACAGGGTAGAGACCCAGTACTTC	CAGGYRVETQYF
TRBV5-4	-	-	TRBJ1-2	TGTGCCAGCAGCCTGAAAAGACAGGAGTCCAACTATGGCTACACCTTC	CASSLKRQESNYGYTF
TRBV5-4	-	TRBD1	TRBJ1-1	TGTGCCAGCAGCTTGGCCGGGGCAGGGGGGTTGACTGAAGCTTTCTTT	CASSLAGAGGLTEAFF
TRBV30	-	-	TRBJ2-1	TGTGCCTGGAATGCGGACAGATACAATGAGCAGTTCTTC	CAWNADRYNEQFF
TRBV25-1	-	-	TRBJ1-5	TGTGCCAGCATTTCAACTTTTGATAGCAATCAGCCCCAGCATTTT	CASISTFDSNQPQHF
TRBV18	-	-	TRBJ1-3	TGTGCCAGCTCACCGTCCGGTCCTTCAGCGGGAAACACCATATATTTT	CASSPSGPSAGNTIYF
TRBV23-1	-	-	TRBJ2-1	TGCGCCAGCAGCCAAGGGCTTGGAAGGGACTTGAATAGCTCCTACAATGAGCAGTTCTTC	CASSQGLGRDLNSSYNEQFF
TRBV6-5	once	-	TRBJ1-1	TGTGCCAGCAGACAACAGGGCCCCACTGAAGCTTTCTTT	CASRQQGPTEAFF
TRBV20-1	-	-	TRBJ1-5	TGCAGTGCTAGTCTTGGCGGATTTAATCAGCCCCAGCATTTT	CSASLGGFNQPQHF